One and the same sample provided the 28 T cell receptor beta chains below, sequenced in a study of blood T cell repertoires in COVID-19. Assay: immunoSEQ multiplex PCR; the TCRdb copy retains only in-frame clones and omits some. Among nearly 95,000 clones, around 87% were seen once, and the ten largest hold roughly 4.5%. What was sequenced was peripheral blood. These receptors originate from a woman aged 80 or older with acute or convalescent COVID-19.

The genes are TRBV5-1 and TRBJ1-4, with D unclear. CDR1 is SGHRS, CDR2 YFSETQ, per germline. Trimming removed 8 bases at V and 3 bases at J, with 11 bases between. The CDR3 extends over 13 amino acids. CDR3 in DNA: TGCGCCAGTCGGGAGGCGGCTAATGAAAAACTGTTTTTT. Amino acids: CASREAANEKLFF.

The V gene is TRBV9, the J gene TRBJ2-3, with D maybe TRBD2 (5 bases). The CDR3 sequence is 15 residues long. CDR1 and CDR2 from the germline V gene are SGDLS and YYNGEE. Between the trimmed V and J ends, which lost 0 bases and 0 bases, there was a span of 8 bases. CDR3 in amino acids: CASSVGERSTDTQYF. DNA for the CDR3: TGTGCCAGCAGCGTAGGGGAGCGAAGCACAGATACGCAGTATTTT. Supplemented by reference TRBV9 and TRBJ2-3, the full variable domain reads DSGVTQTPKHLITATGQRVTLRCSPRSGDLSVYWYQQSLDQGLQFLIQYYNGEERAKGNILERFSAQQFPDLHSELNLSSLELGDSALYFCASSVGERSTDTQYFGPGTRLTVL.

This chain uses TRBV11-1 with TRBJ2-3; 12 positions match TRBD2. The CDR3 is 16 amino acids. CDR1 and CDR2 (germline): SGHAT, FQDESV (reference sequence). J lost 5 bases, V lost 3 bases, and 6 bases had no gene match. CDR3 amino acids: CASSFGGGLAGDTQYF. In DNA, the CDR3 is TGTGCCAGCAGCTTCGGGGGGGGACTAGCGGGAGATACGCAGTATTTT.

This sequence joins TRBV5-6 and TRBJ1-5, with D unresolved. In germline, CDR1 is SGHDT, CDR2 YYEEEE. The CDR3 is made up of 12 amino acids. Trimming shortened V by 2 bases and J by 4 bases, and 4 bases separated the two germline ends. The CDR3 DNA follows: TGTGCCAGCAGCTTCGGGAATCAGCCCCAGCATTTT. Residues: CASSFGNQPQHF.

The chain combines TRBV29-1 with TRBJ1-5, with 10 bases fitting TRBD1. This CDR3 has 13 amino acids. CDR1 and CDR2 (germline): SQVTM, ANQGSEA. The J segment lost 3 bases and the V segment lost 4 bases, leaving 0 bases of the junction unmatched. The CDR3 sequence is CSVGQGANQPQHF. CDR3 DNA: TGCAGCGTTGGACAGGGGGCCAATCAGCCCCAGCATTTT.

This clone was seen a single time. CDR3 in amino acids: CASSLRSGSGTGELFF. The CDR3 coding sequence is TGTGCCAGCAGCTTACGAAGCGGGAGTGGGACCGGGGAGCTGTTTTTT. The chain joins TRBV5-6 to TRBJ2-2; 8 bases are shared with TRBD2. V trimming: 2 bases; J trimming: 5 bases; junction bases outside the gene matches: 8. This CDR3 spans 16 amino acids. The germline V gene has CDR1 SGHDT and CDR2 YYEEEE.

The V and J genes are TRBV5-1 and TRBJ2-7; D is uncertain. V lost 0 bases and J 6 bases, leaving 10 bases between the germline ends. CDR3 length equals 13 residues. The germline CDR1 and CDR2 sequences are SGHRS and YFSETQ. The CDR3 region has the DNA TGCGCCAGCAGCTTGGCCTCAGGCGCCGAGCAGTACTTC. Translated: CASSLASGAEQYF.

The J gene is TRBJ2-3, the V gene TRBV6-6, with D maybe TRBD2 (6 bases). The CDR3 is 15 residues long. V was shortened by 2 bases and J by 4 bases, with 13 bases between the two germline ends. The germline CDR1 and CDR2 sequences are MNHNY and SVGAGI (reference sequence). The chain's CDR3 is CASSYRGTLSDTQYF. The CDR3 DNA reads TGTGCCAGCAGTTACCGGGGGACTTTGTCAGATACGCAGTATTTT.

The J gene is TRBJ2-7, the V gene TRBV9, with TRBD2 as a possible D gene (7 bases). The CDR3 sequence is 15 residues long. V lost 0 bases, J lost 2 bases, and 12 bases lay in between. The germline V gene has CDR1 SGDLS and CDR2 YYNGEE. In DNA, the CDR3 is TGTGCCAGCAGCGTAGAGGGCGGGGGCACCTACGAGCAGTACTTC. It is translated as CASSVEGGGTYEQYF.

The chain couples TRBV5-1 to TRBJ2-7, with TRBD2 matching over 10 bases. Germline loops: CDR1 SGHRS, CDR2 YFSETQ. This CDR3 is 15 amino acids long. Germline trimming cut 4 bases from V and 6 bases from J; bases unmatched to any gene: 10. CDR3 coding DNA: TGCGCCAGCAGCGTAGCAAAGGTAGCGGGAGGCGAGCAGTACTTC. It translates to CASSVAKVAGGEQYF.

This chain uses TRBV18 with TRBJ2-7, with D possibly being TRBD1 (6 bases). In germline, CDR1 is KGHSH, CDR2 LQKENI. This CDR3 comprises 14 residues. The V and J ends lost 4 bases and 10 bases respectively, with 20 bases between them. The CDR3 DNA sequence: TGTGCCAGCTCACAGGGCAGGGGTACTCCCGAACAGTACTTC. Translated, it gives CASSQGRGTPEQYF.

CDR3 sequence: CASSERRRTGEKETQYF. As DNA, the CDR3 is TGTGCCAGCAGTGAAAGGAGACGGACAGGGGAGAAAGAGACCCAGTACTTC. This chain links TRBV2 with TRBJ2-5; 9 bases are shared with TRBD1. This CDR3 has 17 amino acids. Germline V gene data show CDR1 as SNHLY and CDR2 as FYNNEI. V lost 2 bases, J lost 3 bases, and 10 bases stayed unmatched.

The chain links TRBV7-9 to TRBJ2-7; possible D gene TRBD1, 6 bases. Per the germline V gene, CDR1 is SEHNR and CDR2 is FQNEAQ (reference sequence). The CDR3 covers 14 residues. The ends were cut back, 1 base at V and 2 bases at J, with 9 bases in the middle. CDR3: CASSLGTAPYEQYF. DNA for the CDR3: TGTGCCAGCAGCTTAGGGACAGCTCCCTACGAGCAGTACTTC.

The J gene is TRBJ1-2, the V gene TRBV27, with D unresolved. Germline V CDR1 and CDR2: MNHEY, SMNVEV (reference sequence). The CDR3 is 15 residues long. The V end lost 4 bases, the J end lost 4 bases, and 16 bases lay between the germline ends. CDR3 nucleotides: TGTGCCAGCAGTTCCTCCGGGCCCCGGGGCTATGGCTACACCTTC. It encodes CASSSSGPRGYGYTF.

The V and J genes are TRBV7-9 and TRBJ1-1; D remains unclear. The germline V gene has CDR1 SEHNR and CDR2 FQNEAQ (reference sequence). The CDR3 runs to 15 residues. With 5 bases removed from V and 0 bases from J, the gap between germline ends came to 13 bases. CDR3 amino acids: CASSPAQHLNTEAFF. The DNA for the CDR3 is TGTGCCAGCAGCCCTGCCCAACACCTGAACACTGAAGCTTTCTTT.

The gene calls are TRBV20-1 and TRBJ2-1, with TRBD1 as a possible D gene (5 bases). Germline CDR1 and CDR2: DFQATT and SNEGSKA (reference sequence). The CDR3 covers 11 residues. V shed 6 bases and J shed 9 bases, with 12 bases lying between them. The CDR3 reads CSALGHFEQFF. The CDR3 DNA reads TGCAGTGCCCTAGGACACTTTGAGCAGTTCTTC.

The CDR3 bases are TGTGCCAGCAGTGACAGGGATCGGGGCACAGATACGCAGTATTTT. Translated: CASSDRDRGTDTQYF. This chain links TRBV6-1 with TRBJ2-3, with D perhaps matching TRBD1 (5 bases). V was pared by 3 bases and J by 1 base, with 11 bases between. This CDR3 contains 15 residues. The germline CDR1 and CDR2 sequences are MNHNS and SASEGT.

The CDR3 DNA sequence: TGTGCCAGCAGCAGAGAGCGGGGAGAGACCCAGTACTTC. It specifies CASSRERGETQYF. V usage is TRBV5-6 and J usage is TRBJ2-5; 7 bases match TRBD2. CDR1 and CDR2 (germline): SGHDT, YYEEEE. The CDR3 covers 13 residues. J lost 4 bases, V lost 4 bases, and 4 bases had no gene match.

J is TRBJ1-3 and V is TRBV7-2; 8 bases fit TRBD1. This CDR3 has 15 amino acids. V gave up 3 bases and J gave up 2 bases; unmatched junction bases: 3. Germline V CDR1 and CDR2: SGHTA, FQGNSA. CDR3 coding DNA: TGTGCCAGCAGCTTCTCACAGGGGGCTGGAAACACCATATATTTT. Translated, it gives CASSFSQGAGNTIYF.

The genes are TRBV6-1 and TRBJ1-1, with 7 bases identical to TRBD1. CDR3 length: 14 amino acids. The V gene's germline CDR1 is MNHNS and CDR2 SASEGT. Trimming cost V 1 base and J 6 bases; bases outside gene matches: 5. This CDR3 reads CASSEVTGVAEAFF. The CDR3 bases are TGTGCCAGCAGTGAAGTCACAGGGGTGGCTGAAGCTTTCTTT.

The chain recombines TRBV13 with TRBJ2-2; TRBD2 agrees at 9 bases. The CDR3 sequence is 16 residues long. V was pared by 4 bases and J by 1 base, with 4 bases of the junction left unmatched. CDR1 and CDR2 from the germline V gene are PRHDT and FYEKMQ (reference sequence). The CDR3 reads CASSYGTSLNTGELFF. DNA for the CDR3: TGTGCCAGCAGCTACGGGACTAGCCTGAACACCGGGGAGCTGTTTTTT.

The V gene is TRBV27, the J gene TRBJ2-7; TRBD1 matches 10 bases. V dropped 5 bases and J dropped 5; count of bases not matched to a gene: 6. This CDR3 contains 14 residues. CDR1 is MNHEY, CDR2 SMNVEV, per germline (reference sequence). This chain's CDR3 is CASSMTGGWDEQYF. The CDR3 DNA reads TGTGCCAGCAGTATGACAGGGGGCTGGGACGAGCAGTACTTC.

The chain combines TRBV7-2 with TRBJ2-7; 8 bases are a match to TRBD2. CDR3 size: 15 residues. Germline V CDR1 and CDR2: SGHTA, FQGNSA. Trimming at V came to 2 bases and at J to 6 bases, leaving 9 bases not matched to a gene. The CDR3 DNA reads TGTGCCAGCAGCTTATTCGCGGGGGGTGTTGGCGAGCAGTACTTC. This codes for CASSLFAGGVGEQYF.

This chain uses TRBV30 with TRBJ1-4, with a tentative D call TRBD1 (6 bases). Trimming stripped 0 bases from V and 7 bases from J, with 9 bases between. This CDR3 has 13 amino acids. Per the germline V gene, CDR1 is GTSNPN and CDR2 is SVGIG (reference sequence). CDR3 amino acids: CAWSVQGFEKLFF. The CDR3 DNA is TGTGCCTGGAGTGTACAGGGTTTTGAAAAACTGTTTTTT.

The rearrangement joins TRBV9 to TRBJ2-3, with a weak D call TRBD1 (7 bases). This CDR3 contains 16 residues. V lost 4 bases and J 3 bases, leaving 18 bases between the germline ends. Germline CDR1 and CDR2: SGDLS and YYNGEE. The CDR3 DNA follows: TGTGCCAGCAGCCCGGGGGCAGGACAGGTAACAGATACGCAGTATTTT. Translated, it gives CASSPGAGQVTDTQYF.

This chain joins TRBV29-1 and TRBJ1-1, with a weak D call TRBD1 (5 bases). This CDR3 spans 15 amino acids. V lost 3 bases to trimming and J lost 4 bases, with 18 bases between them. The germline CDR1 and CDR2 sequences are SQVTM and ANQGSEA. The CDR3 sequence is CSVDPGVGDGTEAFF. The CDR3 bases are TGCAGCGTTGACCCCGGCGTAGGGGATGGCACTGAAGCTTTCTTT. Full variable domain (outside the CDR3, taken from reference TRBV29-1 and TRBJ1-1): SAVISQKPSRDICQRGTSLTIQCQVDSQVTMMFWYRQQPGQSLTLIATANQGSEATYESGFVIDKFPISRPNLTFSTLTVSNMSPEDSSIYLCSVDPGVGDGTEAFFGQGTRLTVV.

The rearrangement joins TRBV19 to TRBJ1-1; D uncertain. V was cut by 5 bases and J by 3 bases, with 13 bases left in between. Germline CDR1 LNHDA, CDR2 SQIVND (reference sequence). The CDR3 extends over 14 amino acids. The CDR3 spells CASSFPGGYTEAFF. The CDR3 nucleotides read TGTGCCAGTAGTTTCCCCGGCGGTTACACTGAAGCTTTCTTT.

The rearrangement joins TRBV13 to TRBJ2-3, with D hard to call. Deletions cut 7 bases from V and 0 bases from J, with 14 bases between. Germline V gene sequence: CDR1 PRHDT, CDR2 FYEKMQ (reference sequence). The CDR3 extends over 15 amino acids. CDR3 nucleotide sequence: TGTGCCAGCACCCTGGCCGGGTCTAGCACAGATACGCAGTATTTT. This gives the protein CASTLAGSSTDTQYF. Supplemented by reference TRBV13 and TRBJ2-3, the full variable domain reads AAGVIQSPRHLIKEKRETATLKCYPIPRHDTVYWYQQGPGQDPQFLISFYEKMQSDKGSIPDRFSAQQFSDYHSELNMSSLELGDSALYFCASTLAGSSTDTQYFGPGTRLTVL.